These 23 T cell receptor beta chains originate from one sample sequenced in a study of blood T cell repertoires in COVID-19. Assay: immunoSEQ multiplex PCR; the TCRdb copy retains only in-frame clones and omits some. Of roughly 100,000 clones in the sample, roughly 79% were seen once. The sample taken for sequencing was peripheral blood. The receptor source for this set is a woman in her 70s with acute or convalescent COVID-19.

The chain combines TRBV7-8 with TRBJ2-5, with 13 bases identical to TRBD2. The CDR3 spans 16 residues. Germline trimming cut 3 bases from V and 3 bases from J; bases unmatched to any gene: 4. From germline, CDR1 is SGHVS and CDR2 FQNEAQ. The CDR3 nucleotides are TGTGCCAGCAGCTTTCAAACTAGCGGGGGGGAAGAGACCCAGTACTTC. Translating it yields CASSFQTSGGEETQYF. Supplemented by reference TRBV7-8 and TRBJ2-5, the full variable domain reads GAGVSQSPRYKVAKRGQDVALRCDPISGHVSLFWYQQALGQGPEFLTYFQNEAQLDKSGLPSDRFFAERPEGSVSTLKIQRTQQEDSAVYLCASSFQTSGGEETQYFGPGTRLLVL.

CDR3 in amino acids: CASSFGHLEQFF. The CDR3 region has the DNA TGTGCCAGCAGTTTTGGACATCTTGAGCAGTTCTTC. This chain joins TRBV12-3 or TRBV12-4 and TRBJ2-1, with a weak D call TRBD1 (5 bases). V lost 3 bases and J 9 bases, leaving 9 bases between the germline ends. The CDR3 is 12 residues long.

The chain joins TRBV28 to TRBJ2-3, with 10 bases lining up with TRBD2. CDR1 is MDHEN and CDR2 is SYDVKM in the germline V gene. The CDR3 is 17 residues long. The ends lost 5 bases at V and 1 base at J; junction bases unmatched: 9. CDR3 DNA sequence: TGTGCCAGCAGTGCCCAACCTCTAGCGGGGGGCACAGATACGCAGTATTTT. As protein: CASSAQPLAGGTDTQYF.

This clone occurred once. The V gene is TRBV9, the J gene TRBJ1-6, with 9 bases lining up with TRBD1. There are 15 residues in the CDR3. Germline loops: CDR1 SGDLS, CDR2 YYNGEE. The V gene end was trimmed by 3 bases and the J gene end by 5 bases; junction bases not matched to a gene: 3. The CDR3 DNA is TGTGCCAGCAGCGCCCGGACAGGGGATAATTCACCCCTCCACTTT. It encodes CASSARTGDNSPLHF.

The J gene is TRBJ1-3, the V gene TRBV5-6; no firm D call. V was clipped by 0 bases and J by 2 bases, with 12 bases between them. The CDR3 contains 16 residues. In germline, CDR1 is SGHDT, CDR2 YYEEEE. CDR3 protein: CASSLGGPGTGNTIYF. In DNA form, the CDR3 reads TGTGCCAGCAGCTTGGGCGGGCCGGGGACTGGAAACACCATATATTTT. Full variable domain (missing parts from reference TRBV5-6 and TRBJ1-3): DAGVTQSPTHLIKTRGQQVTLRCSPKSGHDTVSWYQQALGQGPQFIFQYYEEEERQRGNFPDRFSGHQFPNYSSELNVNALLLGDSALYLCASSLGGPGTGNTIYFGEGSWLTVV.

The gene calls are TRBV6-2 or TRBV6-3 and TRBJ1-1; D ambiguous. The germline V gene has CDR1 MNHEY and CDR2 SVGEGT. This CDR3 has 15 amino acids. The V end lost 1 base, the J end lost 0 bases, and 9 bases lay between the germline ends. DNA for the CDR3: TGTGCCAGCAGTTACTTTGCGGGCCTGAACACTGAAGCTTTCTTT. This gives the protein CASSYFAGLNTEAFF.

The chain couples TRBV3-1 (or the pseudogene TRBV3-2) to TRBJ2-7; the match to TRBD2 covers 8 bases. V dropped 4 bases and J dropped 4; count of bases not matched to a gene: 9. Germline lookup yields CDR1 LGHDT and CDR2 YNNKEL (reference sequence). The CDR3 runs to 15 residues. The CDR3: CASSPLGGGPYEQYF. CDR3 bases: TGTGCCAGCAGCCCCTTGGGCGGGGGGCCTTACGAGCAGTACTTC.

This sequence joins TRBV5-1 and TRBJ2-7; 10 nucleotides match TRBD1. Trimming cost V 1 base and J 6 bases; bases outside gene matches: 4. This CDR3 region has 14 residues. Germline V gene sequence: CDR1 SGHRS, CDR2 YFSETQ. CDR3 loop: CASSLRQGAFEQYF. In DNA form, the CDR3 reads TGCGCCAGCAGCTTGCGACAGGGGGCCTTCGAGCAGTACTTC.

The CDR3: CASSQRQGAEGYTF. CDR3 coding DNA: TGTGCCAGCAGCCAGAGGCAGGGGGCAGAAGGCTACACCTTC. The chain employs TRBV3-1 (or the pseudogene TRBV3-2) and TRBJ1-2; 8 positions match TRBD1. The CDR3 has 14 residues. Per the germline V gene, CDR1 is LGHDT and CDR2 is YNNKEL (reference sequence). The ends lost 3 bases at V and 8 bases at J; junction bases unmatched: 8.

The CDR3 DNA reads TGTGCCAGCAGCCCAGGGACAGGGGAGTTCTACGAGCAGTACTTC. It codes for CASSPGTGEFYEQYF. The chain employs TRBV5-4 and TRBJ2-7; 10 positions agree with TRBD1. The CDR3 is 15 amino acids. CDR1 and CDR2 (germline): SGHNT, YYREEE (reference sequence). J gave up 3 bases and V 4 bases, and 7 bases lay outside the gene matches.

Here the CDR3 DNA reads TGTGCCAGCAGCTTGGGGCACAGGGGTATTCAGCCCCAGCATTTT. It is translated as CASSLGHRGIQPQHF. This chain links TRBV5-8 with TRBJ1-5; TRBD1 matches 7 bases. V lost 0 bases to trimming and J lost 6 bases; unmatched junction nucleotides: 6. The germline V gene has CDR1 SGHTS and CDR2 YDEGEE. This CDR3 is 15 amino acids long.

The rearrangement uses TRBV4-3 and TRBJ2-7; a weak D match, TRBD1 (5 bases). The CDR3 has 14 residues. Germline V gives CDR1 LGHNA, CDR2 YSLEER. Trimming stripped 0 bases from V and 3 bases from J, with 9 bases between. The CDR3 region is CASSQEAGNYEQYF. CDR3 in DNA: TGCGCCAGCAGCCAAGAGGCAGGGAACTACGAGCAGTACTTC.

The chain couples TRBV7-9 to TRBJ2-3; possibly TRBD2 for D (6 bases). The germline V gene encodes CDR1 SEHNR and CDR2 FQNEAQ (reference sequence). Between the trimmed V and J ends, which lost 3 bases and 0 bases, there was a span of 16 bases. There are 17 residues in the CDR3. The CDR3: CASSLERAGPSTDTQYF. CDR3 DNA: TGTGCCAGCAGCTTGGAGCGGGCGGGGCCCAGCACAGATACGCAGTATTTT.

V gene TRBV27 combines with J gene TRBJ1-2, with D possibly TRBD1 on 5 matching bases. The V end lost 6 bases, the J end lost 8 bases, and 22 bases lay between the germline ends. The CDR3 totals 15 residues. Germline V gives CDR1 MNHEY, CDR2 SMNVEV (reference sequence). CDR3 nucleotide sequence: TGTGCCAGCAGATCCGGAGGAGGGGCCGCGTTGGGCTACACCTTC. It specifies CASRSGGGAALGYTF.

The chain is built from TRBV29-1 and TRBJ1-1; possibly TRBD1 for D (5 bases). CDR1 is SQVTM, CDR2 ANQGSEA, per germline. CDR3 length equals 13 residues. Trimming took off 6 bases at V and 2 bases at J, with 13 bases between the two ends. The CDR3 spells CSVQGVFNTEAFF. CDR3 sequence (DNA): TGCAGCGTCCAAGGGGTCTTCAACACTGAAGCTTTCTTT.

The gene calls are TRBV5-6 and TRBJ1-3, with 11 bases aligning to TRBD1. J was trimmed by 4 bases and V by 2 bases; bases with no gene match: 5. The CDR3 is 16 amino acids. Per germline, CDR1 SGHDT and CDR2 YYEEEE. Written as DNA, the CDR3 is TGTGCCAGCAGCTTCGGACAGGGGGCTACGGGAAACACCATATATTTT. Protein: CASSFGQGATGNTIYF.

The gene calls are TRBV3-1 (or the pseudogene TRBV3-2) and TRBJ1-2; 7 bases map to TRBD1. V lost 3 bases, J lost 9 bases, and 7 bases stayed unmatched. Looked up from germline, CDR1 is LGHDT and CDR2 is YNNKEL (reference sequence). The CDR3 has 13 residues. The CDR3 DNA reads as TGTGCCAGCAGCCACTACGACAGGGATCGCTACACCTTC. Encoded protein: CASSHYDRDRYTF.

CDR3 bases: TGTGCCAGCAGTTTGAAGGGGGACACTGAAGCTTTCTTT. It is translated as CASSLKGDTEAFF. The J gene is TRBJ1-1, the V gene TRBV27; maybe TRBD1 (6 bases). The CDR3 loop spans 13 amino acids. CDR1 and CDR2 (germline): MNHEY, SMNVEV (reference sequence). V shed 3 bases and J shed 3 bases, with 8 bases lying between them.

The rearrangement joins TRBV7-9 to TRBJ2-5; the match to TRBD1 covers 7 bases. The CDR3 totals 15 residues. Germline V lookup: CDR1 SEHNR, CDR2 FQNEAQ (reference sequence). With V trimmed by 2 bases and J by 2 bases, 5 bases remained unmatched. CDR3 in DNA: TGTGCCAGCAGCTTAAATCCGGACAGGCAAGAGACCCAGTACTTC. This gives the protein CASSLNPDRQETQYF.

The V and J genes are TRBV30 and TRBJ2-1; D might be TRBD1 (6 bases). The CDR3 runs to 14 residues. The V gene lost 1 base and the J gene lost 5 bases, with 12 bases spanning the gap. Germline V gene sequence: CDR1 GTSNPN, CDR2 SVGIG (reference sequence). CDR3 sequence: CAWSGGPVNNEQFF. Written as DNA, the CDR3 is TGTGCCTGGAGTGGGGGGCCGGTCAACAATGAGCAGTTCTTC.

The gene calls are TRBV28 and TRBJ1-1, with no clear D. This CDR3 contains 14 residues. CDR1 is MDHEN, CDR2 SYDVKM, per germline. Trimming took off 5 bases at V and 1 base at J, with 11 bases between the two ends. CDR3 DNA sequence: TGTGCCAGCAGTCGCGGCGGAACGAACACTGAAGCTTTCTTT. It encodes CASSRGGTNTEAFF.

This chain uses TRBV9 with TRBJ2-6; possible D gene TRBD2, 6 bases. CDR3 length: 16 residues. Germline V lookup: CDR1 SGDLS, CDR2 YYNGEE. V gave up 3 bases and J gave up 0 bases, with 10 bases separating them. Written as DNA, the CDR3 is TGTGCCAGCAGCGCCTCGACTAGCTCTGGGGCCAACGTCCTGACTTTC. This codes for CASSASTSSGANVLTF. Looking up the rest from reference TRBV9 and TRBJ2-6 gives the full variable domain: DSGVTQTPKHLITATGQRVTLRCSPRSGDLSVYWYQQSLDQGLQFLIQYYNGEERAKGNILERFSAQQFPDLHSELNLSSLELGDSALYFCASSASTSSGANVLTFGAGSRLTVL.

The V gene is TRBV28, the J gene TRBJ1-1, with D unresolved. CDR1 MDHEN and CDR2 SYDVKM come from the germline V gene. Trimming pared 7 bases from V and 0 bases from J, leaving 9 bases between. This CDR3 contains 13 residues. The CDR3 spells CASTDIMNTEAFF. The CDR3 bases are TGTGCCAGCACAGATATAATGAACACTGAAGCTTTCTTT.